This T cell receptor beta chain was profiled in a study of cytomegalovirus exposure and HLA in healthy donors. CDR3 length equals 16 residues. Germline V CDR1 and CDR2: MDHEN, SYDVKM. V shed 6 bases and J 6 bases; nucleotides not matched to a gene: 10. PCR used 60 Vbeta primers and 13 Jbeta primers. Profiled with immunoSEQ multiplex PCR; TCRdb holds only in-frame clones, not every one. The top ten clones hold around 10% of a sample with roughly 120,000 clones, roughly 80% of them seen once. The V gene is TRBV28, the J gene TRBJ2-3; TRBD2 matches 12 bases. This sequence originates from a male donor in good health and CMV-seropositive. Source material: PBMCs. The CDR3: CASSRRLAGVLDTQYF. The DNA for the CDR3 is TGTGCCAGCAGCCGGAGACTAGCGGGAGTCTTGGATACGCAGTATTTT.